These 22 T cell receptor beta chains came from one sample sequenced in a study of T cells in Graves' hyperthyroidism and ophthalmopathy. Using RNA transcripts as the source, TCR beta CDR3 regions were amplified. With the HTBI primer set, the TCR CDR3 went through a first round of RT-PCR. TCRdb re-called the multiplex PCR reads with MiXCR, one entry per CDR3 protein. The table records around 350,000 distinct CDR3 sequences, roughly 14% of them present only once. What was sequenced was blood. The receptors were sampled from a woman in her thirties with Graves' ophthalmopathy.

The CDR3 loop reads CASSYSGQGVPGELFF. The CDR3, as DNA: TGTGCCAGCAGTTACTCGGGACAGGGTGTGCCCGGGGAGCTGTTTTTT. This sequence joins TRBV6-2 or TRBV6-3 and TRBJ2-2, with 9 bases lining up with TRBD1. CDR1 and CDR2 from the germline V gene are MNHEY and SVGEGT. The CDR3 spans 16 residues. Trimming removed 0 bases from V and 6 bases from J; junction bases left unmatched: 5.

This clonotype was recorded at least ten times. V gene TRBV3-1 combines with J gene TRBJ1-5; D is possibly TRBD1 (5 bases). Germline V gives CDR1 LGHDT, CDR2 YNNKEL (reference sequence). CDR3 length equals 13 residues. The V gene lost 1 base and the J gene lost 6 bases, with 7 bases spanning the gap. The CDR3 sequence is CASSQGGGQPQHF. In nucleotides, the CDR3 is TGTGCCAGCAGCCAAGGGGGCGGTCAGCCCCAGCATTTT.

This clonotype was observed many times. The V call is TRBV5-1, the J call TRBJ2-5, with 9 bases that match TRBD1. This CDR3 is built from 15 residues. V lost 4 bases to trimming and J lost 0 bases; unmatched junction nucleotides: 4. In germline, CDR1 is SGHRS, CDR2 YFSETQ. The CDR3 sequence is CASSGQGKNQETQYF. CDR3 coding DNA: TGCGCCAGCAGCGGACAGGGGAAAAACCAAGAGACCCAGTACTTC.

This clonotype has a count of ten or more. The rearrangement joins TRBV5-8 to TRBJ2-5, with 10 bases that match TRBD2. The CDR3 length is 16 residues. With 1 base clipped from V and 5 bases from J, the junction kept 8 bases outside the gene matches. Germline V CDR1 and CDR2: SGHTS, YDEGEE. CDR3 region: CASSLFPSGGGETQYF. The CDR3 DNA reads TGTGCCAGCAGCTTGTTTCCTAGCGGGGGAGGCGAGACCCAGTACTTC.

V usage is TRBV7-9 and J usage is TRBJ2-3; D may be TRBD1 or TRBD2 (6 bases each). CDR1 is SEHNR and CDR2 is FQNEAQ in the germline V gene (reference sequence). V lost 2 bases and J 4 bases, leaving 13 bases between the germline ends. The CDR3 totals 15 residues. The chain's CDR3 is CASSLLRGGSDTQYF. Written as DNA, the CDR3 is TGTGCCAGCAGCTTATTAAGAGGGGGGTCAGATACGCAGTATTTT.

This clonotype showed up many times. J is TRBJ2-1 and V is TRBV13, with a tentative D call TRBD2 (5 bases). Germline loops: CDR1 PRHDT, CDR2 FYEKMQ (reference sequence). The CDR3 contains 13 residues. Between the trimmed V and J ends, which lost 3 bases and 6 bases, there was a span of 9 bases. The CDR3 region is CASSFASGNEQFF. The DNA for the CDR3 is TGTGCCAGCAGCTTCGCGAGCGGCAATGAGCAGTTCTTC. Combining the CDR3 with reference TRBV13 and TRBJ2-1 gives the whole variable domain AAGVIQSPRHLIKEKRETATLKCYPIPRHDTVYWYQQGPGQDPQFLISFYEKMQSDKGSIPDRFSAQQFSDYHSELNMSSLELGDSALYFCASSFASGNEQFFGPGTRLTVL.

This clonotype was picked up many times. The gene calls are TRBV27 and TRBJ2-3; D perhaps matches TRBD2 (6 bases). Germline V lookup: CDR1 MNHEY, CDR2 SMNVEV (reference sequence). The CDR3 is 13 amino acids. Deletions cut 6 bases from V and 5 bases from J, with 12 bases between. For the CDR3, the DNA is TGTGCCAGCAGACCCTCGGAGGGAGATACGCAGTATTTT. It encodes CASRPSEGDTQYF.

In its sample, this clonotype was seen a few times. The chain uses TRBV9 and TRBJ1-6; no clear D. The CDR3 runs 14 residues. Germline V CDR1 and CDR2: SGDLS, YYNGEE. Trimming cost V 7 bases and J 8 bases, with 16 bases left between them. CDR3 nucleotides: TGTGCCAGCGCCGGAGGAGGTAGTGATTCACCCCTCCACTTT. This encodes CASAGGGSDSPLHF.

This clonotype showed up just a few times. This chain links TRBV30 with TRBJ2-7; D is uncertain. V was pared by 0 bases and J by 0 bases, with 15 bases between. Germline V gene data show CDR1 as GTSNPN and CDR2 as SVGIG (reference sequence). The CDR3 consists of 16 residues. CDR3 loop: CAWSVRVGTHSYEQYF. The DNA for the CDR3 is TGTGCCTGGAGTGTAAGGGTAGGAACCCACTCCTACGAGCAGTACTTC.

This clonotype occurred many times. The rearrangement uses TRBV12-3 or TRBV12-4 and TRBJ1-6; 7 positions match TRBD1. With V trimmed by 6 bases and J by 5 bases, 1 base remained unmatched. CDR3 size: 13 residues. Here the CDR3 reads CASRGTDNSPLHF. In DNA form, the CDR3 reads TGTGCCAGCAGGGGGACAGATAATTCACCCCTCCACTTT.

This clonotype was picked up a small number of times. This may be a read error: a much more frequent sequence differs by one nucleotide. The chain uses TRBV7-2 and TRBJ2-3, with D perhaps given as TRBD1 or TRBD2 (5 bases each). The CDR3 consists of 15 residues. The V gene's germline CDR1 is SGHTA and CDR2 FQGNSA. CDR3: CASSLAEGKKGTRYF. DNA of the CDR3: TGTGCCAGCAGCTTAGCCGAGGGGAAGAAGGGTACGCGGTATTTT.

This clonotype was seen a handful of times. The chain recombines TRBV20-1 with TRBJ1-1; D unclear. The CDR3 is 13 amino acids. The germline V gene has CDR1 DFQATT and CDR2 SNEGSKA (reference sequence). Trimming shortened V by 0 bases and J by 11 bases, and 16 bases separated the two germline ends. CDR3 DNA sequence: TGCAGTGCTAGAGATCACGGGAGGGATTTGGCTTTCTTT. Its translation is CSARDHGRDLAFF.

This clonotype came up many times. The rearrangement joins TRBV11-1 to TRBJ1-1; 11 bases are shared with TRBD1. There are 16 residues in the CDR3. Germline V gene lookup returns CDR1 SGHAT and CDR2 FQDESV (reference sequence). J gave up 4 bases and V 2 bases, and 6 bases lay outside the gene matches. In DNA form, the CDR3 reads TGTGCCAGCAGCTTACAGGACAGGGGGCCCGTCACTGAAGCTTTCTTT. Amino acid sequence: CASSLQDRGPVTEAFF.

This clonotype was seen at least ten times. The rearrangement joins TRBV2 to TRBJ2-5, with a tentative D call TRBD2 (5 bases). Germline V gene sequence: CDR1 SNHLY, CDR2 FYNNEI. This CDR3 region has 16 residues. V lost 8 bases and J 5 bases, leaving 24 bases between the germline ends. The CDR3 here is CASRRLAGQVGETQYF. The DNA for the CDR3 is TGTGCCAGCCGACGGCTAGCCGGCCAAGTAGGGGAGACCCAGTACTTC. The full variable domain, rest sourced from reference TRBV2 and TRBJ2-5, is EPEVTQTPSHQVTQMGQEVILRCVPISNHLYFYWYRQILGQKVEFLVSFYNNEISEKSEIFDDQFSVERPDGSNFTLKIRSTKLEDSAMYFCASRRLAGQVGETQYFGPGTRLLVL.

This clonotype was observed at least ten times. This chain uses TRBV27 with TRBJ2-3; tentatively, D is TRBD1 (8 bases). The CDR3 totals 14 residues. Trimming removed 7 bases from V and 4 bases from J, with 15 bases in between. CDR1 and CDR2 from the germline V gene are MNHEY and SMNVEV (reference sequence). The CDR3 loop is CASTEQGGADTQYF. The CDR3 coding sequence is TGTGCCAGCACCGAACAGGGGGGGGCAGATACGCAGTATTTT.

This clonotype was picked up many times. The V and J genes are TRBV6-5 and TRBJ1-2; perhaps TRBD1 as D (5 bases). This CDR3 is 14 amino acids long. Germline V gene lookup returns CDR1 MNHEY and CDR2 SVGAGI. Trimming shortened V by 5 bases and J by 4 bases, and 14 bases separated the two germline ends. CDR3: CASSIRDAGYGYTF. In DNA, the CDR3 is TGTGCCAGCAGTATCCGGGACGCCGGCTATGGCTACACCTTC.

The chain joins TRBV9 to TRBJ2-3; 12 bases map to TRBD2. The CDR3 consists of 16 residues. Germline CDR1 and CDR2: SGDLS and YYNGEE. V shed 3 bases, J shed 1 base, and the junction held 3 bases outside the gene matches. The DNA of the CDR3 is TGTGCCAGCAGCGGCCTAGCGGGGGGGCGCACAGATACGCAGTATTTT. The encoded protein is CASSGLAGGRTDTQYF.

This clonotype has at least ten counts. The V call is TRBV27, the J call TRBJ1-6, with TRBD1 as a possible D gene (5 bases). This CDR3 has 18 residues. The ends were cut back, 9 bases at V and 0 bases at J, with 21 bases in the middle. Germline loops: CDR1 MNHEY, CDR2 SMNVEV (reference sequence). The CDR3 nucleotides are TGTGCCAGTTCCAACATCAGGGTCAGCAGCTCCTATAATTCACCCCTCCACTTT. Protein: CASSNIRVSSSYNSPLHF.

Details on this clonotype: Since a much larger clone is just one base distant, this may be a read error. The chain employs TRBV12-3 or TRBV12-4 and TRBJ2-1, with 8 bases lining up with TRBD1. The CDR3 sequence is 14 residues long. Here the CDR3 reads CAISLHRGDNEQFF. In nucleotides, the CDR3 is TGTGCCATCAGTTTACACAGGGGGGACAATGAGCAGTTCTTC.

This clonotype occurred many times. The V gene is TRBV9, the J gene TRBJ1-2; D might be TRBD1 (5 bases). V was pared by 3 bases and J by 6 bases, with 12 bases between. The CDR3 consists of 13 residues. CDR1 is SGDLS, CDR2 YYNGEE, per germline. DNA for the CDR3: TGTGCCAGCAGCGACCCGACAGCAAATGGCTACACCTTC. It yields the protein CASSDPTANGYTF.

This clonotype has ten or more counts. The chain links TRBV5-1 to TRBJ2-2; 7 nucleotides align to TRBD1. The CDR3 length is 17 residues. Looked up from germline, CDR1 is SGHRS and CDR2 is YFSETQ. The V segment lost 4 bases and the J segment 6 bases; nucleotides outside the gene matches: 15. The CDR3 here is CASSALPGGFSAGELFF. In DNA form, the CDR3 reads TGCGCCAGCAGCGCCCTGCCAGGGGGATTCTCGGCCGGGGAGCTGTTTTTT.

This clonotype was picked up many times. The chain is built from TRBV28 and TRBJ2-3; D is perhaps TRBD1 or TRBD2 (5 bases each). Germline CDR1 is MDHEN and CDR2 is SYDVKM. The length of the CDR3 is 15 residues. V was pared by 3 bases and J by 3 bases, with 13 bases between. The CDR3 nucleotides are TGTGCCAGCAGTTTCGACAGCGGACGGACAGATACGCAGTATTTT. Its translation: CASSFDSGRTDTQYF.